A single sample gave rise to the 25 T cell receptor beta chains below, sequenced in a study of blood T cell repertoires in COVID-19 (dated by TCRdb to 2020 to 2021). Library prep was done by the immunoSEQ multiplex PCR assay. TCRdb carries this immuneACCESS record with in-frame sequences only. Its versions omit some clonotypes, under half of them owing to an unresolved V gene in the studies checked, with the rest unexplained. The sample data list some 80,000 clones, and around 89% of these were observed just once. The ten top clones hold approximately 19% of the sample. The sample consisted of peripheral blood. These receptors were obtained from a human donor in a cohort sampled during active COVID-19.

J is TRBJ2-7 and V is TRBV6-5; 11 bases align to TRBD1. The junction had 1 base not matched to a gene; V was cut back by 6 bases and J by 3 bases. The CDR3 is 13 residues long. Germline loops: CDR1 MNHEY, CDR2 SVGAGI. The CDR3 DNA reads TGTGCCAGCAGAGGGACAGGGGGCTACGAGCAGTACTTC. Translating gives CASRGTGGYEQYF.

The chain joins TRBV27 to TRBJ1-6; TRBD1 agrees at 9 bases. Losses at the gene ends were 2 bases for V and 6 bases for J; bases not matched to a gene: 2. CDR1 is MNHEY and CDR2 is SMNVEV in the germline V gene (reference sequence). CDR3 length: 15 amino acids. The CDR3 sequence: CASSLGTGFNSPLHF. The CDR3 coding sequence is TGTGCCAGCAGTTTAGGGACAGGGTTTAATTCACCCCTCCACTTT.

In this sample, this clone turned up a few times. This sequence joins TRBV18 and TRBJ1-5, with 8 bases identical to TRBD1. Germline CDR1 KGHSH, CDR2 LQKENI. The CDR3 runs 14 residues. With V trimmed by 5 bases and J by 7 bases, 7 bases remained unmatched. As DNA, the CDR3 is TGTGCCAGCTCAAAAGGACAGGGTCGACAGCCCCAGCATTTT. Amino acids: CASSKGQGRQPQHF.

V usage is TRBV27 and J usage is TRBJ1-5, with 7 bases identical to TRBD1. This CDR3 has 15 residues. Germline CDR1 reads MNHEY; CDR2 reads SMNVEV (reference sequence). J gave up 7 bases and V 0 bases, and 6 bases lay outside the gene matches. The CDR3 DNA follows: TGTGCCAGCAGTTTATCGAGGGGGCAAAGACAGCCCCAGCATTTT. It encodes CASSLSRGQRQPQHF.

This clone was seen more than once but under ten times. The chain recombines TRBV6-2 or TRBV6-3 with TRBJ1-5, with D possibly TRBD1 on 6 matching bases. From germline, CDR1 is MNHEY and CDR2 SVGEGT. The CDR3 totals 17 residues. Trimming removed 1 base at V and 2 bases at J, with 15 bases between. This CDR3 is CASSYLSGGLGNQPQHF. CDR3 in DNA: TGTGCCAGCAGTTACTTGTCGGGGGGCTTAGGCAATCAGCCCCAGCATTTT.

In its sample, this clone was seen a few times. This chain links TRBV11-3 with TRBJ2-7; 8 positions agree with TRBD1. Trimming cost V 1 base and J 3 bases; bases outside gene matches: 11. The CDR3 extends over 17 amino acids. Germline V gene sequence: CDR1 SGHNT, CDR2 YENEEA. This CDR3 is CASSLGRQGPKSYEQYF. DNA of the CDR3: TGTGCCAGCAGCTTAGGGCGACAGGGGCCAAAAAGCTACGAGCAGTACTTC.

This chain links TRBV10-2 with TRBJ2-7, with D possibly TRBD1 on 8 matching bases. The CDR3 has 15 residues. V gave up 8 bases and J gave up 0 bases, with 17 bases separating them. Per the germline V gene, CDR1 is WSHSY and CDR2 is SAAADI. In DNA, the CDR3 is TGCGCCAGCTACAGGGGGGCGGGGGCCTCCTACGAGCAGTACTTC. Its translation is CASYRGAGASYEQYF.

This clone was counted between two and nine times. This sequence joins TRBV11-2 and TRBJ1-6; unclear D gene. CDR3 length: 12 amino acids. V dropped 11 bases and J dropped 5 bases, with 10 bases sitting between them. Per the germline V gene, CDR1 is SGHAT and CDR2 is FQNNGV. The CDR3 DNA follows: TGTGCCGTGGGAGAGAATAATTCACCCCTCCACTTT. As protein: CAVGENNSPLHF.

The gene calls are TRBV5-1 and TRBJ2-1, with 10 bases fitting TRBD2. This CDR3 is 17 amino acids long. Trimming cost V 6 bases and J 4 bases; bases outside gene matches: 13. In germline, CDR1 is SGHRS, CDR2 YFSETQ. CDR3 amino acids: CASTQAGGRSSYNEQFF. The CDR3 DNA reads as TGCGCCAGCACCCAAGCGGGGGGGCGTTCCTCGTACAATGAGCAGTTCTTC.

The chain combines TRBV7-2 with TRBJ2-1; 7 bases match TRBD2. V dropped 5 bases and J dropped 12; count of bases not matched to a gene: 10. The CDR3 sequence is 13 residues long. Per the germline V gene, CDR1 is SGHTA and CDR2 is FQGNSA. The CDR3 sequence: CASSLLSSGGQFF. The CDR3 nucleotides read TGTGCCAGCAGCCTCCTCTCCTCGGGGGGGCAGTTCTTC.

This clone showed up just a few times. The rearrangement joins TRBV13 to TRBJ1-2; 7 bases are shared with TRBD1. The germline gives CDR1 PRHDT, CDR2 FYEKMQ (reference sequence). CDR3 length: 14 residues. J was trimmed by 5 bases and V by 5 bases; bases with no gene match: 8. In nucleotides, the CDR3 is TGTGCCAGCAGCCCCGGACAGGTTGGGTATGGCTACACCTTC. This gives the protein CASSPGQVGYGYTF.

This clone was seen only once. V usage is TRBV27 and J usage is TRBJ1-1, with D hard to call. The CDR3 totals 14 residues. Germline CDR1 and CDR2: MNHEY and SMNVEV (reference sequence). V lost 2 bases and J lost 4, with 11 bases in between. CDR3 sequence reads: CASSLRPGSTEAFF. CDR3 DNA sequence: TGTGCCAGCAGTTTAAGGCCGGGGAGCACTGAAGCTTTCTTT.

This clone was recorded a few times. J is TRBJ1-6 and V is TRBV3-1 (or the pseudogene TRBV3-2); tentative D call: TRBD1 (6 bases). V dropped 2 bases and J dropped 6 bases, with 8 bases sitting between them. The CDR3 spans 14 residues. The germline V gene has CDR1 LGHDT and CDR2 YNNKEL (reference sequence). For the CDR3, the DNA is TGTGCCAGCAGCCAATCAGGGGTTAATTCACCCCTCCACTTT. Translation gives CASSQSGVNSPLHF.

The CDR3 is CATESESGTEVSMNTEAFF. CDR3 sequence (DNA): TGTGCCACCGAAAGCGAATCCGGGACAGAGGTATCCATGAACACTGAAGCTTTCTTT. The V and J genes are TRBV24-1 and TRBJ1-1, with 7 bases matching TRBD1. This CDR3 comprises 19 residues. Unmatched junction bases numbered 21, after V lost 9 bases and J lost 0 bases. Germline CDR1 reads KGHDR; CDR2 reads SFDVKD.

Only a few counts were recorded for this clone. The chain couples TRBV6-5 to TRBJ1-5, with TRBD1 as a possible D gene (5 bases). The germline V gene has CDR1 MNHEY and CDR2 SVGAGI. This CDR3 is built from 12 residues. V lost 11 bases and J 2 bases, leaving 10 bases between the germline ends. The CDR3 DNA reads TGTGCCGCGGGGACGCGCAATCAGCCCCAGCATTTT. It translates to CAAGTRNQPQHF.

The gene calls are TRBV9 and TRBJ2-7; maybe TRBD2 (6 bases). The germline V gene encodes CDR1 SGDLS and CDR2 YYNGEE. Trimming removed 4 bases from V and 5 bases from J, with 13 bases in between. This CDR3 has 13 residues. CDR3 amino acids: CASSLGGGNEQYF. DNA for the CDR3: TGTGCCAGCAGCCTCGGAGGCGGGAACGAGCAGTACTTC.

J is TRBJ2-7 and V is TRBV27, with 8 positions matching TRBD1. Per the germline V gene, CDR1 is MNHEY and CDR2 is SMNVEV (reference sequence). The CDR3 loop spans 12 amino acids. The J segment lost 5 bases and the V segment lost 6 bases, leaving 3 bases of the junction unmatched. The CDR3 reads CASRAGGHEQYF. DNA for the CDR3: TGTGCCAGCAGGGCAGGGGGCCACGAGCAGTACTTC.

The chain joins TRBV21-1 to TRBJ1-2; whether TRBD1, the table's D call, matches the DNA was not checked. TRBV21-1 is termed a pseudogene. This CDR3 comprises 18 residues. CDR3 protein: CASSKVVRGQRSHYGYTF. As DNA, the CDR3 is TGTGCCAGCAGCAAAGTAGTTAGGGGACAGAGGTCTCACTATGGCTACACCTTC.

This clone was detected ten times or more. The chain uses TRBV6-2 or TRBV6-3 and TRBJ1-2, with a possible D match to TRBD1 (6 bases). Between the trimmed V and J ends, which lost 6 bases and 7 bases, there was a span of 21 bases. Germline lookup yields CDR1 MNHEY and CDR2 SVGEGT. CDR3 length: 15 residues. The CDR3 here is CASSPAPGGQGGYTF. CDR3 nucleotide sequence: TGTGCCAGCAGCCCTGCCCCCGGGGGGCAGGGTGGCTACACCTTC.

This clone was detected once. The genes are TRBV25-1 and TRBJ1-1, with 8 nucleotides matching TRBD1. Trimming removed 3 bases from V and 5 bases from J; junction bases left unmatched: 11. The germline V gene encodes CDR1 MGHDK and CDR2 SYGVNS. This CDR3 comprises 16 residues. In DNA form, the CDR3 reads TGTGCCAGCAGTGACGCAGGGCAGGGGGCGAATACTGAAGCTTTCTTT. It codes for CASSDAGQGANTEAFF.

The chain joins TRBV6-5 to TRBJ2-7; 8 nucleotides match TRBD2. The CDR3 is 15 amino acids. J gave up 2 bases and V 5 bases, and 8 bases lay outside the gene matches. Per germline, CDR1 MNHEY and CDR2 SVGAGI. The CDR3 here is CASSRERGSTYEQYF. The CDR3 DNA reads as TGTGCCAGCAGTCGAGAGCGGGGGTCTACCTACGAGCAGTACTTC.

The V call is TRBV28, the J call TRBJ2-2; D ambiguous. The CDR3 extends over 14 amino acids. Germline-derived CDR1 and CDR2 are MDHEN and SYDVKM. Trimming took off 5 bases at V and 3 bases at J, with 10 bases between the two ends. CDR3 protein: CASSAIVYTGELFF. The CDR3 DNA follows: TGTGCCAGCAGTGCAATAGTATACACCGGGGAGCTGTTTTTT.

The gene calls are TRBV10-3 and TRBJ2-1; 7 bases are shared with TRBD2. Looked up from germline, CDR1 is ENHRY and CDR2 is SYGVKD. The V segment lost 6 bases and the J segment 5 bases; nucleotides outside the gene matches: 10. CDR3 length: 15 amino acids. CDR3 bases: TGTGCCATCAGGGAGGCTAGCGGAGTCAACAATGAGCAGTTCTTC. Translation gives CAIREASGVNNEQFF.

This clone was seen a handful of times. V gene TRBV7-9 combines with J gene TRBJ2-7; 11 nucleotides agree with TRBD1. J lost 0 bases, V lost 4 bases, and 2 bases had no gene match. This CDR3 has 15 residues. Germline assignment: CDR1 SEHNR and CDR2 FQNEAQ (reference sequence). CDR3 bases: TGTGCCAGCAGCTGGGGACAGGGGGACTCCTACGAGCAGTACTTC. Encoded protein: CASSWGQGDSYEQYF.

This clone has only one observation. The V and J genes are TRBV11-2 and TRBJ2-7; 7 nucleotides align to TRBD2. The V gene end was trimmed by 5 bases and the J gene end by 0 bases; junction bases not matched to a gene: 7. The CDR3 totals 15 residues. Germline V CDR1 and CDR2: SGHAT, FQNNGV. The CDR3 region is CASSKVAGSSYEQYF. The CDR3 region has the DNA TGTGCCAGCAGCAAAGTAGCGGGCTCCTCCTACGAGCAGTACTTC.